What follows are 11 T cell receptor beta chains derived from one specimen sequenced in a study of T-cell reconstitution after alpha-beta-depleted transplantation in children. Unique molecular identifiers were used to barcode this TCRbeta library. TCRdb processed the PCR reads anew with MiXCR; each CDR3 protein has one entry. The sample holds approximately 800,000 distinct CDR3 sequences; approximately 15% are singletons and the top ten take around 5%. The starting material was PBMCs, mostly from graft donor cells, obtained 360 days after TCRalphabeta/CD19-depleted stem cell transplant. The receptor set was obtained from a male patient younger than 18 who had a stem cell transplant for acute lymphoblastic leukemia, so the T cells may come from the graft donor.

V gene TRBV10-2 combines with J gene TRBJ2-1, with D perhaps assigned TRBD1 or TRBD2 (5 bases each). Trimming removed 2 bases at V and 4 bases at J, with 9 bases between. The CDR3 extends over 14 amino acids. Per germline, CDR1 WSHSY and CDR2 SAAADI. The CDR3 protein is CASSERWGYNEQFF. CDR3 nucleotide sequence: TGCGCCAGCAGTGAGCGGTGGGGGTACAATGAGCAGTTCTTC.

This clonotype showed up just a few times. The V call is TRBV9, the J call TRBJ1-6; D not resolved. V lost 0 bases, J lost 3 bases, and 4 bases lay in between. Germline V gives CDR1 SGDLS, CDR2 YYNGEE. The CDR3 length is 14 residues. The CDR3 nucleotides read TGTGCCAGCAGCGTAGAACACTATAATTCACCCCTCCACTTT. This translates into CASSVEHYNSPLHF.

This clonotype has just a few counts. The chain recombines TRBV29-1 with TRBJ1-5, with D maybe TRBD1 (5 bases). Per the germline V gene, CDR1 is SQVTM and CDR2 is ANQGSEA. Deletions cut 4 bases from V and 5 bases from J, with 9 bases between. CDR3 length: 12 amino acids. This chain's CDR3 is CSVARADQPQHF. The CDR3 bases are TGCAGCGTTGCCAGGGCGGATCAGCCCCAGCATTTT.

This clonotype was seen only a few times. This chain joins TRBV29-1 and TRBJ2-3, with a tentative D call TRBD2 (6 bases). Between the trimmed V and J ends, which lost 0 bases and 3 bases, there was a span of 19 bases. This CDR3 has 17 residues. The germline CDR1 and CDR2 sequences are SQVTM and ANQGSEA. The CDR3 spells CSVEDPSGTVGTDTQYF. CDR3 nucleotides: TGCAGCGTTGAAGATCCCTCCGGGACTGTAGGGACAGATACGCAGTATTTT.

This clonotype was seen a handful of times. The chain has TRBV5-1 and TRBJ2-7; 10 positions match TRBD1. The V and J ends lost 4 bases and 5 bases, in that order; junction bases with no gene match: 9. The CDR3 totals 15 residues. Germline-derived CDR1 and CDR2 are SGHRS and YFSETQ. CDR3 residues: CASSDRDRGPHEQYF. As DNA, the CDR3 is TGCGCCAGCAGCGACCGGGACAGGGGTCCCCACGAGCAGTACTTC.

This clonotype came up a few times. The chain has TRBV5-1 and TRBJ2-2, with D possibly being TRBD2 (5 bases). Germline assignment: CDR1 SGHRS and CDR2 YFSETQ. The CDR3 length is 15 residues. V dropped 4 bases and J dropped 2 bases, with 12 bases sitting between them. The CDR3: CASSARGSNTGELFF. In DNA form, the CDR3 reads TGCGCCAGCAGCGCTCGGGGATCTAACACCGGGGAGCTGTTTTTT.

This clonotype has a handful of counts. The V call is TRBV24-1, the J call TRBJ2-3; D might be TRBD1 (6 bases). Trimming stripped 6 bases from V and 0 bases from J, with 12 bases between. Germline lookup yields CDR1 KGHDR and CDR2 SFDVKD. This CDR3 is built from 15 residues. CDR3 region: CATSPGTTSTDTQYF. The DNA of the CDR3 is TGTGCCACCAGTCCCGGGACAACTAGCACAGATACGCAGTATTTT.

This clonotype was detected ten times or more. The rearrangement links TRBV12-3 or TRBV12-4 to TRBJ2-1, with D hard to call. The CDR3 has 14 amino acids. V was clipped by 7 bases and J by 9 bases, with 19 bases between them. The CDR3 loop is CASNAGPSLGEQFF. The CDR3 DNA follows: TGTGCCAGCAACGCAGGTCCTTCTTTGGGTGAGCAGTTCTTC.

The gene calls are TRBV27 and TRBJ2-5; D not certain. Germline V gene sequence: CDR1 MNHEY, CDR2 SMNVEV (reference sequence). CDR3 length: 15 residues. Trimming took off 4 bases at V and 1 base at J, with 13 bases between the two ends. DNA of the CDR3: TGTGCCAGCAGTTATCGGTGGTGGGGCCAAGAGACCCAGTACTTC. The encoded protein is CASSYRWWGQETQYF.

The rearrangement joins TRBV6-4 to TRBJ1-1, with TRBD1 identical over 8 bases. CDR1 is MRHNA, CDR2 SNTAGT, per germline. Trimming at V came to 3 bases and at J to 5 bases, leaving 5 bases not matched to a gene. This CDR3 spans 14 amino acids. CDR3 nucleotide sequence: TGTGCCAGCAGTGAGGTAACAGGGGGGACTGAAGCTTTCTTT. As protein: CASSEVTGGTEAFF.

The CDR3 here is CASSLRSRTGGLETQYF. In DNA form, the CDR3 reads TGTGCCAGCAGCCTGCGCTCTCGGACAGGGGGACTAGAGACCCAGTACTTC. The chain carries TRBV3-1 and TRBJ2-5; TRBD1 matches 10 bases. The germline V gene encodes CDR1 LGHDT and CDR2 YNNKEL (reference sequence). V was clipped by 4 bases and J by 4 bases; unmatched bases: 12. CDR3 length: 17 residues.